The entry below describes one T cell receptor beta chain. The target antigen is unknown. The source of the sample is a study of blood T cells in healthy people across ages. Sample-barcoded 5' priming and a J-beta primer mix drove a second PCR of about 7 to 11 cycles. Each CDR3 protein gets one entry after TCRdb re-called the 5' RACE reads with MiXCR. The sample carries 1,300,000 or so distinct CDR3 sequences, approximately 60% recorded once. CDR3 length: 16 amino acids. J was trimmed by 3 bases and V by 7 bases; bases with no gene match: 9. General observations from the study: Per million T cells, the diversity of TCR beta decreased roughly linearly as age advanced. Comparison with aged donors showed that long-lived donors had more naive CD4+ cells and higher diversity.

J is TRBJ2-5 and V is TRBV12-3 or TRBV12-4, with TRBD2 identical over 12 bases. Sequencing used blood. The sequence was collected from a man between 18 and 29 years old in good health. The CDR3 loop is CASTLLTSGGEETQYF. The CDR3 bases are TGTGCCAGCACCCTCCTGACTAGCGGGGGAGAAGAGACCCAGTACTTC.